Following are 10 T cell receptor beta chains from one sample sequenced in a study of blood T cell repertoires in COVID-19 (dated by TCRdb to the early 2020s). The receptor library was made with the immunoSEQ multiplex PCR assay. TCRdb took over this immuneACCESS table, retaining in-frame rearrangements with V and J assigned. Such tables are incomplete; in checked studies, under half of the missing clones stem from an unresolved V gene, and the remainder is unexplained. This sample gives roughly 120,000 clones in total; 65% to 80% of them show up just once. The leading ten clones occupy about 6.8% of the sample. Specimen: peripheral blood. The source is a man in his 70s with acute or convalescent COVID-19.

This clone has just a few counts. The V gene is TRBV19, the J gene TRBJ1-1; no clear D. Trimming shortened V by 7 bases and J by 1 base, and 13 bases separated the two germline ends. The CDR3 runs to 14 residues. Per the germline V gene, CDR1 is LNHDA and CDR2 is SQIVND (reference sequence). In DNA, the CDR3 is TGTGCCAGTACCAAACGGAGAGGGAACACTGAAGCTTTCTTT. Its translation is CASTKRRGNTEAFF.

For the CDR3, the DNA is TGTGCCAGCAGCTATCCGGGACAGGGTTATGAAAAACTGTTTTTT. Residues: CASSYPGQGYEKLFF. This chain links TRBV5-5 with TRBJ1-4, with TRBD1 identical over 9 bases. J gave up 6 bases and V 3 bases, and 6 bases lay outside the gene matches. CDR3 size: 15 residues. In germline, CDR1 is SGHKS, CDR2 YYEKEE (reference sequence).

This clone was counted a single time. The chain combines TRBV24-1 with TRBJ2-5; weak D call: TRBD1 (6 bases). V was cut by 0 bases and J by 1 base, with 8 bases left in between. This CDR3 region has 15 residues. In germline, CDR1 is KGHDR, CDR2 SFDVKD. As DNA, the CDR3 is TGTGCCACCAGTGATTTGACAGGGTCCCAAGAGACCCAGTACTTC. Protein: CATSDLTGSQETQYF.

The chain is built from TRBV6-6 and TRBJ2-1; D is unclear. V was clipped by 4 bases and J by 8 bases, with 9 bases between them. The CDR3 totals 12 residues. The germline V gene encodes CDR1 MNHNY and CDR2 SVGAGI (reference sequence). CDR3 nucleotides: TGTGCCAGCAGTTCGATGACTGATGAGCAGTTCTTC. As protein: CASSSMTDEQFF.

This chain uses TRBV18 with TRBJ2-2, with 13 bases fitting TRBD2. The CDR3 length is 16 residues. Germline trimming cut 3 bases from V and 6 bases from J; bases unmatched to any gene: 4. Per the germline V gene, CDR1 is KGHSH and CDR2 is LQKENI. CDR3: CASSPGLAGDPGELFF. The CDR3 DNA reads TGTGCCAGCTCACCCGGACTAGCGGGAGACCCCGGGGAGCTGTTTTTT.

The chain couples TRBV7-6 to TRBJ2-3, with unresolved D. This CDR3 spans 15 amino acids. V dropped 0 bases and J dropped 4 bases, with 11 bases sitting between them. Germline V lookup: CDR1 SGHVS, CDR2 FNYEAQ. CDR3 DNA: TGTGCCAGCAGCTTAGCCGTTAACCCGGCAGATACGCAGTATTTT. It encodes CASSLAVNPADTQYF. The complete variable domain, with remaining parts taken from reference TRBV7-6 and TRBJ2-3, reads GAGVSQSPRYKVTKRGQDVALRCDPISGHVSLYWYRQALGQGPEFLTYFNYEAQQDKSGLPNDRFSAERPEGSISTLTIQRTEQRDSAMYRCASSLAVNPADTQYFGPGTRLTVL.

The rearrangement links TRBV5-6 to TRBJ1-1, with 7 nucleotides matching TRBD1. Germline V gene sequence: CDR1 SGHDT, CDR2 YYEEEE. J gave up 0 bases and V 7 bases, and 3 bases lay outside the gene matches. The CDR3 is made up of 13 amino acids. This chain's CDR3 is CASQGQMNTEAFF. The CDR3 DNA reads TGTGCCAGCCAGGGACAGATGAACACTGAAGCTTTCTTT.

The chain carries TRBV11-3 and TRBJ2-7; 10 bases are a match to TRBD1. Looked up from germline, CDR1 is SGHNT and CDR2 is YENEEA. After removal of 5 bases from V and 3 bases from J, the junction contained 7 bases not matched to a gene. CDR3 size: 15 residues. The CDR3 loop is CASSVTGGTIYEQYF. CDR3 sequence (DNA): TGTGCCAGCAGCGTGACAGGGGGCACAATCTACGAGCAGTACTTC.

The chain links TRBV6-1 to TRBJ2-2, with 8 bases fitting TRBD1. The CDR3 has 15 residues. V lost 2 bases, J lost 7 bases, and 6 bases stayed unmatched. CDR1 MNHNS and CDR2 SASEGT come from the germline V gene. The CDR3 nucleotides are TGTGCCAGCAGTGAAAGGACAGGGCTGGTCGGGGAGCTGTTTTTT. Translation: CASSERTGLVGELFF.

This clone was counted only a few times. The rearrangement links TRBV4-3 to TRBJ1-6, with D possibly matching TRBD1 (5 bases). Trimming left V 0 bases short and J 7 bases short, with 10 bases between. The CDR3 runs 15 residues. From germline, CDR1 is LGHNA and CDR2 YSLEER. In DNA form, the CDR3 reads TGCGCCAGCAGCCAAGAACCGGGGGGAAATTCACCCCTCCACTTT. This encodes CASSQEPGGNSPLHF.